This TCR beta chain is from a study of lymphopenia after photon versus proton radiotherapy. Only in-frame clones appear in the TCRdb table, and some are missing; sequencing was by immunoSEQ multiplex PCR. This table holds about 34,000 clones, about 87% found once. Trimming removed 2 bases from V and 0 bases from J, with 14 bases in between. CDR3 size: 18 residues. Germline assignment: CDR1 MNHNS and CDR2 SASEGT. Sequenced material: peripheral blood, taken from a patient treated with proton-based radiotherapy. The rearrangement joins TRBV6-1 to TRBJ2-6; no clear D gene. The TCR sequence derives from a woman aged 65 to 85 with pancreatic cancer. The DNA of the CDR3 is TGTGCCAGCAGTGAACGTTCAGCCACAAGCTCTGGGGCCAACGTCCTGACTTTC. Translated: CASSERSATSSGANVLTF.